One sample yielded the 28 T cell receptor beta chains listed below, sequenced in a study of Ad26.COV2.S vaccination and SARS-CoV-2 variants. Sequenced by immunoSEQ multiplex PCR; TCRdb stores in-frame clones only, minus some. The table includes approximately 280,000 clones, roughly 86% detected once. The treatment is: 15 to 20 received Ad26.COV2.S at low or high dose, single or two shots; roughly five received placebo; per-sample allocation not given. Samples analyzed were those drawn on day 63 after the first vaccine or placebo injection. Sequenced here: peripheral blood, sampled in a trial of Ad26.COV2.S vaccine versus placebo. The receptors shown here come from a person between 18 and 65 years old who received the Ad26.COV2.S COVID-19 vaccine or a placebo.

This sequence joins TRBV5-1 and TRBJ2-1; TRBD2 is a possible D gene (6 bases). This CDR3 comprises 14 residues. CDR1 SGHRS and CDR2 YFSETQ come from the germline V gene. The V end was cut by 0 bases, the J end by 8 bases, with 12 bases between. CDR3 DNA sequence: TGCGCCAGCAGCTTGGGGGGAGGCCTCGATGAGCAGTTCTTC. Translated, it gives CASSLGGGLDEQFF.

The chain joins TRBV9 to TRBJ1-1; D gene unclear. V lost 0 bases and J lost 4, with 7 bases in between. The CDR3 runs 13 residues. Germline lookup yields CDR1 SGDLS and CDR2 YYNGEE. DNA for the CDR3: TGTGCCAGCAGCGTAGGCCCAACCACTGAAGCTTTCTTT. Translated: CASSVGPTTEAFF.

This clone was detected a few times. The chain uses TRBV3-1 (or the pseudogene TRBV3-2) and TRBJ2-3; tentatively, D is TRBD1 or TRBD2 (6 bases each). The V gene lost 4 bases and the J gene lost 6 bases, with 17 bases spanning the gap. The CDR3 spans 15 residues. Germline lookup yields CDR1 LGHDT and CDR2 YNNKEL (reference sequence). CDR3 sequence reads: CASSRFLGGRDTQYF. CDR3 bases: TGTGCCAGCAGCCGCTTCTTGGGGGGCCGGGATACGCAGTATTTT.

The rearrangement uses TRBV5-1 and TRBJ2-7; TRBD1 is a possible D gene (5 bases). The CDR3 is 11 amino acids. Trimming cost V 5 bases and J 7 bases, with 10 bases left between them. Germline V gene data show CDR1 as SGHRS and CDR2 as YFSETQ. The CDR3: CASRDTGEQYF. CDR3 nucleotides: TGCGCCAGCAGGGACACAGGAGAGCAGTACTTC. The full variable domain, its missing parts supplied by reference TRBV5-1 and TRBJ2-7, is KAGVTQTPRYLIKTRGQQVTLSCSPISGHRSVSWYQQTPGQGLQFLFEYFSETQRNKGNFPGRFSGRQFSNSRSEMNVSTLELGDSALYLCASRDTGEQYFGPGTRLTVT.

This chain joins TRBV5-4 and TRBJ2-5, with TRBD1 as a possible D gene (5 bases). The germline V and J ends were trimmed by 4 bases and 4 bases, with 14 bases remaining between them. The V gene's germline CDR1 is SGHNT and CDR2 YYREEE (reference sequence). The CDR3 sequence is 14 residues long. CDR3 sequence: CASSLDGARETQYF. CDR3 bases: TGTGCCAGCAGCCTAGATGGGGCAAGAGAGACCCAGTACTTC.

This clone came up once. The rearrangement uses TRBV3-1 (or the pseudogene TRBV3-2) and TRBJ1-2; 7 nucleotides align to TRBD1. CDR1 is LGHDT, CDR2 YNNKEL, per germline (reference sequence). CDR3 length: 16 residues. The junction had 13 bases not matched to a gene; V was cut back by 5 bases and J by 4 bases. In DNA, the CDR3 is TGTGCCAGCAGCGTGGGGCCACAGACAGGGCCCTATGGCTACACCTTC. Protein sequence: CASSVGPQTGPYGYTF.

Only a few counts were recorded for this clone. The rearrangement links TRBV4-3 to TRBJ1-2, with D possibly TRBD1 on 6 matching bases. Trimming took 3 bases from V and 6 from J, leaving 8 bases between them. The CDR3 is 12 residues long. CDR1 and CDR2 (germline): LGHNA, YSLEER. CDR3 DNA: TGCGCCAGCAGCCACTCAGGGGATGGCTACACCTTC. It is translated as CASSHSGDGYTF.

The chain joins TRBV15 to TRBJ2-7; TRBD1 agrees at 9 bases. Germline lookup yields CDR1 LNHNV and CDR2 YYDKDF (reference sequence). The CDR3 totals 15 residues. The ends lost 0 bases at V and 1 base at J; junction bases unmatched: 1. The CDR3 nucleotides read TGTGCCACCAGCAGAGATGGGACAGGGTCCTACGAGCAGTACTTC. Residues: CATSRDGTGSYEQYF.

The gene calls are TRBV9 and TRBJ2-1; no clear D. CDR1 and CDR2 (germline): SGDLS, YYNGEE. V dropped 5 bases and J dropped 4 bases, with 4 bases sitting between them. The CDR3 extends over 11 amino acids. The CDR3 nucleotides read TGTGCCAGCAGTGGTTACAATGAGCAGTTCTTC. Encoded protein: CASSGYNEQFF.

The chain recombines TRBV9 with TRBJ2-1; D is undetermined. Deletions cut 0 bases from V and 8 bases from J, with 15 bases between. The CDR3 has 15 residues. Germline-derived CDR1 and CDR2 are SGDLS and YYNGEE. The CDR3 protein is CASSVEVVLRDEQFF. The CDR3 nucleotides are TGTGCCAGCAGCGTAGAGGTGGTCCTACGGGATGAGCAGTTCTTC.

This chain joins TRBV7-2 and TRBJ2-1, with D unresolved. Germline V gene lookup returns CDR1 SGHTA and CDR2 FQGNSA. The ends were cut back, 4 bases at V and 4 bases at J, with 14 bases in the middle. CDR3 length: 15 residues. For the CDR3, the DNA is TGTGCCAGCAGCTCAAGCGCCCTTGTATACAATGAGCAGTTCTTC. Amino acid sequence: CASSSSALVYNEQFF.

This chain links TRBV11-2 with TRBJ2-7; D may correspond to TRBD1 or TRBD2 (5 bases each). Trimming pared 6 bases from V and 2 bases from J, leaving 20 bases between. Germline V gene data show CDR1 as SGHAT and CDR2 as FQNNGV. The CDR3 covers 16 residues. DNA of the CDR3: TGTGCCAGCAGTACCTTTCCCGGGACGACCGCCTACGAGCAGTACTTC. Translating it yields CASSTFPGTTAYEQYF.

This sequence joins TRBV6-1 and TRBJ1-1, with D perhaps matching TRBD1 (5 bases). Trimming removed 1 base from V and 5 bases from J, with 11 bases in between. The CDR3 length is 14 residues. Germline V lookup: CDR1 MNHNS, CDR2 SASEGT. CDR3 sequence reads: CASSEGRKGTEAFF. The CDR3 DNA sequence: TGTGCCAGCAGTGAAGGCAGGAAGGGGACTGAAGCTTTCTTT.

This clone came up once. V and J are TRBV3-1 (or the pseudogene TRBV3-2) and TRBJ2-1; 9 nucleotides align to TRBD2. Germline V lookup: CDR1 LGHDT, CDR2 YNNKEL (reference sequence). With 4 bases clipped from V and 6 bases from J, the junction kept 10 bases outside the gene matches. This CDR3 region has 16 residues. CDR3 DNA: TGTGCCAGCAGCCCCCGGGGAGCGGGAGGTGGCAATGAGCAGTTCTTC. This encodes CASSPRGAGGGNEQFF.

The chain uses TRBV6-5 and TRBJ1-1; TRBD1 is a possible D gene (5 bases). Trimming took off 3 bases at V and 11 bases at J, with 19 bases between the two ends. Per germline, CDR1 MNHEY and CDR2 SVGAGI. The CDR3 totals 14 residues. CDR3: CASSYSGLPGLAFF. CDR3 sequence (DNA): TGTGCCAGCAGTTATTCGGGGCTTCCTGGGTTGGCTTTCTTT.

The sample holds a few counts of this clone. Other DNA sequences in the sample encode the same CDR3. This rearrangement joins TRBV5-1 to TRBJ1-1; possible D gene TRBD1, 5 bases. Germline CDR1 SGHRS, CDR2 YFSETQ. The V and J ends lost 2 bases and 3 bases respectively, with 8 bases between them. CDR3 size: 13 residues. The CDR3 DNA sequence: TGCGCCAGCAGCTTCACAGGAGACACTGAAGCTTTCTTT. Translating gives CASSFTGDTEAFF.

This chain links TRBV5-5 with TRBJ1-2; the match to TRBD1 covers 7 bases. Germline V gene data show CDR1 as SGHKS and CDR2 as YYEKEE (reference sequence). The CDR3 is 13 residues long. Trimming removed 7 bases from V and 0 bases from J; junction bases left unmatched: 3. Here the CDR3 DNA reads TGTGCCAGCTCGACAGGGTCTAACTATGGCTACACCTTC. It specifies CASSTGSNYGYTF.

This clone was picked up one time. The rearrangement joins TRBV4-3 to TRBJ2-7; possibly TRBD2 for D (6 bases). V was cut by 2 bases and J by 4 bases, with 18 bases left in between. The CDR3 is 16 residues long. Germline V lookup: CDR1 LGHNA, CDR2 YSLEER. For the CDR3, the DNA is TGCGCCAGCAGCCAATTAACCGGGAGTCCCCTGTACGAGCAGTACTTC. Its translation is CASSQLTGSPLYEQYF.

This chain connects TRBV5-8 to TRBJ2-1, with 11 bases fitting TRBD2. The V gene's germline CDR1 is SGHTS and CDR2 YDEGEE. This CDR3 is 16 amino acids long. The V and J ends lost 5 bases and 0 bases, in that order; junction bases with no gene match: 4. CDR3 in amino acids: CASRLAGGLSYNEQFF. The CDR3 DNA is TGTGCCAGCAGGCTAGCGGGGGGCCTCTCCTACAATGAGCAGTTCTTC.

V and J are TRBV7-8 and TRBJ1-5; D is unclear. This CDR3 has 15 amino acids. Germline-derived CDR1 and CDR2 are SGHVS and FQNEAQ. The V end lost 2 bases, the J end lost 2 bases, and 10 bases lay between the germline ends. The CDR3 protein is CASSLYGPGNQPQHF. In nucleotides, the CDR3 is TGTGCCAGCAGCTTATACGGTCCCGGCAATCAGCCCCAGCATTTT.

This clone was counted once. This rearrangement joins TRBV5-4 to TRBJ2-1; no reliable D call. The ends were cut back, 6 bases at V and 1 base at J, with 14 bases in the middle. Germline lookup yields CDR1 SGHNT and CDR2 YYREEE (reference sequence). The length of the CDR3 is 15 residues. CDR3 in amino acids: CASTTPGTSYNEQFF. The CDR3 DNA follows: TGTGCCAGCACTACGCCAGGCACATCCTACAATGAGCAGTTCTTC.

The chain couples TRBV18 to TRBJ1-1; TRBD1 is a possible D gene (6 bases). V was trimmed by 3 bases and J by 11 bases, leaving 16 bases between them. CDR3 length: 13 amino acids. Germline loops: CDR1 KGHSH, CDR2 LQKENI. This CDR3 reads CASSPEPGALAFF. The DNA of the CDR3 is TGTGCCAGCTCACCTGAACCAGGGGCGCTGGCTTTCTTT.

The gene calls are TRBV7-8 and TRBJ2-6; 9 positions match TRBD1. The germline gives CDR1 SGHVS, CDR2 FQNEAQ. The CDR3 has 19 residues. After removal of 4 bases from V and 0 bases from J, the junction contained 10 bases not matched to a gene. Written as DNA, the CDR3 is TGTGCCAGCAGCTCGTACAAACAGGGGGCTTTCTCTGGGGCCAACGTCCTGACTTTC. Translating gives CASSSYKQGAFSGANVLTF.

The rearrangement joins TRBV7-9 to TRBJ2-1, with 9 positions matching TRBD1. There are 19 residues in the CDR3. CDR1 is SEHNR and CDR2 is FQNEAQ in the germline V gene (reference sequence). Trimming at V came to 5 bases and at J to 4 bases, leaving 18 bases not matched to a gene. The CDR3 reads CASSPMGQGPKGVYNEQFF. The CDR3, as DNA: TGTGCCAGCAGCCCTATGGGACAGGGACCGAAGGGGGTGTACAATGAGCAGTTCTTC.

This rearrangement joins TRBV5-4 to TRBJ2-7; TRBD1 aligns across 7 bases. Germline V gives CDR1 SGHNT, CDR2 YYREEE (reference sequence). The J segment lost 0 bases and the V segment lost 3 bases, leaving 6 bases of the junction unmatched. This CDR3 is 15 amino acids long. Here the CDR3 DNA reads TGTGCCAGCAGCTCCGCGACAGGGAGCTCCTACGAGCAGTACTTC. It specifies CASSSATGSSYEQYF. Full variable domain (remainder filled in from reference TRBV5-4 and TRBJ2-7): ETGVTQSPTHLIKTRGQQVTLRCSSQSGHNTVSWYQQALGQGPQFIFQYYREEENGRGNFPPRFSGLQFPNYSSELNVNALELDDSALYLCASSSATGSSYEQYFGPGTRLTVT.

This sequence joins TRBV4-3 and TRBJ1-2; D gene unclear. Trimming removed 0 bases from V and 2 bases from J, with 10 bases in between. Germline lookup yields CDR1 LGHNA and CDR2 YSLEER. The CDR3 extends over 15 amino acids. The CDR3 is CASSQDRGKNYGYTF. CDR3 sequence (DNA): TGCGCCAGCAGCCAAGATCGAGGCAAGAACTATGGCTACACCTTC.

The CDR3 coding sequence is TGCAGTGCTGGTGCAGCGGGGAGCACAGATACGCAGTATTTT. This sequence encodes CSAGAAGSTDTQYF. The chain recombines TRBV20-1 with TRBJ2-3, with 7 bases fitting TRBD2. The CDR3 loop spans 14 amino acids. V gave up 5 bases and J gave up 0 bases; unmatched junction bases: 5. Germline V CDR1 and CDR2: DFQATT, SNEGSKA (reference sequence).

This chain connects TRBV7-2 to TRBJ2-3; TRBD2 aligns across 7 bases. This CDR3 spans 15 amino acids. V lost 5 bases and J lost 0; bases outside the gene matches: 5. The V gene's germline CDR1 is SGHTA and CDR2 FQGNSA. CDR3 DNA: TGTGCCAGCAGCGCCGAAGCGGGAAGCACAGATACGCAGTATTTT. Its protein is CASSAEAGSTDTQYF.